Below are 20 T cell receptor beta chains sequenced from a single sample in a study of post-analysis software for immune sequencing data (dated by TCRdb to between 2014 and 2016). What the research found in general, with its limitations: Patients showed significantly higher frequencies than controls for about five TRBV segments, among them TRBV5-6, TRBV5-1 and TRBV20-1.

Their antigens are not known. Library construction relied on PCR. Sequencing was carried out with an Illumina HiSeq 2500. To reduce PCR and sequencing biases, unique molecular identifiers were incorporated into the TCR beta cDNA libraries. TCRdb ran its own pipeline on the public reads, namely fastp trimming at Q25 and MiXCR clone calling, and kept in-frame beta chains. One record per CDR3 amino acid sequence lists the most common genes and DNA. The sample yields roughly 800,000 distinct CDR3 sequences; about 57% were counted once. About 4.5% of the sample goes to the ten largest clones. The sequenced sample was blood. The source is a girl between 10 and 17 years old with multiple sclerosis.

The table lists this clonotype with a few counts. The V call is TRBV7-9, the J call TRBJ1-6, with D possibly being TRBD1 (5 bases). Between the trimmed V and J ends, which lost 2 bases and 5 bases, there was a span of 10 bases. The CDR3 covers 15 residues. The germline V gene has CDR1 SEHNR and CDR2 FQNEAQ (reference sequence). The CDR3: CASSLSGADNSPLHF. CDR3 in DNA: TGTGCCAGCAGCTTATCTGGGGCCGATAATTCACCCCTCCACTTT.

In this sample, this clonotype turned up once. J is TRBJ2-4 and V is TRBV5-1, with 8 bases identical to TRBD1. The V gene's germline CDR1 is SGHRS and CDR2 YFSETQ. V trimming: 2 bases; J trimming: 3 bases; junction bases outside the gene matches: 13. CDR3 size: 18 residues. The CDR3 coding sequence is TGCGCCAGCAGCTTAGACCCTGGACAGGGTGTGGGCAAAAACATTCAGTACTTC. Amino acids: CASSLDPGQGVGKNIQYF.

In DNA form, the CDR3 reads TGTGCCATCAGTGTGGGGACTAGCGGCAATGAGCAGTTCTTC. Encoded protein: CAISVGTSGNEQFF. J is TRBJ2-1 and V is TRBV10-3; 11 positions match TRBD2. The CDR3 is 14 residues long. The J segment lost 6 bases and the V segment lost 4 bases, leaving 2 bases of the junction unmatched. Germline V gene data show CDR1 as ENHRY and CDR2 as SYGVKD.

This clonotype was seen a handful of times. The chain uses TRBV6-5 and TRBJ2-5; 7 bases agree with TRBD2. CDR3 size: 16 residues. V shed 0 bases and J 0 bases; nucleotides not matched to a gene: 4. CDR1 is MNHEY and CDR2 is SVGAGI in the germline V gene. Here the CDR3 DNA reads TGTGCCAGCAGTTACTCACCTAGCGGATACCAAGAGACCCAGTACTTC. Translated: CASSYSPSGYQETQYF.

This clonotype is a singleton in its sample. This chain uses TRBV29-1 with TRBJ1-4; D might be TRBD1 (5 bases). The CDR3 is 11 residues long. The germline V and J ends were trimmed by 6 bases and 7 bases, with 9 bases remaining between them. Germline V gene sequence: CDR1 SQVTM, CDR2 ANQGSEA. In DNA, the CDR3 is TGCAGCGTACTAAGGGGTGAAAAACTGTTTTTT. It yields the protein CSVLRGEKLFF.

This clonotype appeared a few times. The genes are TRBV3-1 and TRBJ1-1, with D possibly matching TRBD1 (5 bases). Germline V gene sequence: CDR1 LGHDT, CDR2 YNNKEL (reference sequence). This CDR3 region has 11 residues. Trimming stripped 1 base from V and 8 bases from J, with 5 bases between. Here the CDR3 reads CASSQGGEAFF. CDR3 bases: TGTGCCAGCAGCCAAGGGGGGGAAGCTTTCTTT.

This clonotype was observed a few times. V is TRBV29-1 and J is TRBJ1-1; D may be TRBD1 (5 bases). V lost 4 bases to trimming and J lost 3 bases, with 9 bases between them. The germline V gene encodes CDR1 SQVTM and CDR2 ANQGSEA. This CDR3 comprises 12 residues. CDR3 loop: CSVGPGHTEAFF. The CDR3 DNA is TGCAGCGTTGGCCCAGGGCACACTGAAGCTTTCTTT.

This clonotype was observed many times. One end of the junction is discordant with germline, which a read error may explain. This chain's CDR3 is CASSFDRGSYEQYF. CDR3 nucleotide sequence: TGTGCCAGCAGCTTCGACAGGGGCTCCTACGAGCAGTACTTC. The chain recombines TRBV5-1 with TRBJ2-7, with TRBD1 identical over 8 bases. The length of the CDR3 is 14 residues. Germline V gene data show CDR1 as SGHRS and CDR2 as YFSETQ. The entire variable domain, with the rest obtained from reference TRBV5-1 and TRBJ2-7, is as follows: KAGVTQTPRYLIKTRGQQVTLSCSPISGHRSVSWYQQTPGQGLQFLFEYFSETQRNKGNFPGRFSGRQFSNSRSEMNVSTLELGDSALYLCASSFDRGSYEQYFGPGTRLTVT.

The chain is built from TRBV29-1 and TRBJ2-1; a weak D match, TRBD1 (5 bases). CDR1 is SQVTM, CDR2 ANQGSEA, per germline. V dropped 7 bases and J dropped 5 bases, with 12 bases sitting between them. CDR3 size: 12 residues. DNA of the CDR3: TGCAGCGCAGAGACAGTAAACAATGAGCAGTTCTTC. Amino acids: CSAETVNNEQFF.

The rearrangement joins TRBV2 to TRBJ2-7; D tentatively fits TRBD1 or TRBD2 (5 bases each). With the DNA end fitting TRBJ2-5 better, the J assignment may be wrong. Germline V CDR1 and CDR2: SNHLY, FYNNEI. The CDR3 has 14 residues. The CDR3 here is CASKRDVALETQYF. The CDR3 DNA follows: TGTGCCAGCAAACGGGACGTAGCTCTGGAGACCCAGTACTTC.

This clonotype showed up just a few times. The chain recombines TRBV3-1 with TRBJ1-5; 8 bases agree with TRBD1. Germline lookup yields CDR1 LGHDT and CDR2 YNNKEL (reference sequence). This CDR3 region has 12 residues. With V trimmed by 4 bases and J by 13 bases, 6 bases remained unmatched. The CDR3 protein is CASSRGTGWQHF. CDR3 coding DNA: TGTGCCAGCAGCCGTGGGACAGGTTGGCAGCATTTT.

The V and J genes are TRBV5-1 and TRBJ1-2, with 9 bases fitting TRBD1. This CDR3 spans 14 amino acids. The germline CDR1 and CDR2 sequences are SGHRS and YFSETQ. J lost 6 bases, V lost 8 bases, and 11 bases had no gene match. DNA for the CDR3: TGCGCCAGTCATTCTCCGGGACAGGGCCATGGCTACACCTTC. It translates to CASHSPGQGHGYTF. The full variable domain, its missing parts supplied by reference TRBV5-1 and TRBJ1-2, is KAGVTQTPRYLIKTRGQQVTLSCSPISGHRSVSWYQQTPGQGLQFLFEYFSETQRNKGNFPGRFSGRQFSNSRSEMNVSTLELGDSALYLCASHSPGQGHGYTFGSGTRLTVV.

V usage is TRBV6-2 or TRBV6-3 and J usage is TRBJ2-4, with 11 bases lining up with TRBD2. V was pared by 0 bases and J by 0 bases, with 7 bases of the junction left unmatched. Germline-derived CDR1 and CDR2 are MNHEY and SVGEGT. The length of the CDR3 is 19 residues. The CDR3, as DNA: TGTGCCAGCAGTTACTCGACTAGCGGGATTAACCTAGCCAAAAACATTCAGTACTTC. It specifies CASSYSTSGINLAKNIQYF.

The chain joins TRBV6-6 to TRBJ2-3; 12 nucleotides match TRBD2. There are 14 residues in the CDR3. Germline CDR1 reads MNHNY; CDR2 reads SVGAGI (reference sequence). V shed 6 bases, J shed 8 bases, and the junction held 6 bases outside the gene matches. The CDR3 region has the DNA TGTGCCAGCAGCCGGACTAGCGGGGATTCTACGCAGTATTTT. Amino acids: CASSRTSGDSTQYF.

This clonotype has only a few counts. The CDR3 nucleotides are TGTGCCAGCAGTTCGACCGTGTTAGGGGGCTACACCTTC. Its translation is CASSSTVLGGYTF. V gene TRBV6-1 combines with J gene TRBJ1-2; no clear D. CDR1 is MNHNS, CDR2 SASEGT, per germline. The germline V and J ends were trimmed by 5 bases and 8 bases, with 15 bases remaining between them. The CDR3 length is 13 residues.

This sequence joins TRBV11-2 and TRBJ2-4; D not resolved. CDR3 length: 11 residues. Trimming stripped 5 bases from V and 13 bases from J, with 12 bases between. From germline, CDR1 is SGHAT and CDR2 FQNNGV. The CDR3 region has the DNA TGTGCCAGCAGCCTTGTCCGGGTGCAGTACTTC. As protein: CASSLVRVQYF.

This chain links TRBV5-1 with TRBJ2-4, with TRBD1 matching 9 bases. This CDR3 is built from 16 residues. The germline V gene has CDR1 SGHRS and CDR2 YFSETQ. V lost 0 bases and J lost 6; bases outside the gene matches: 7. CDR3: CASSLEPGQGSNIQYF. The CDR3 region has the DNA TGCGCCAGCAGCTTGGAACCGGGACAGGGTTCAAACATTCAGTACTTC.

J is TRBJ2-4 and V is TRBV5-1; D may be TRBD1 (6 bases). The V gene's germline CDR1 is SGHRS and CDR2 YFSETQ. Trimming cost V 4 bases and J 9 bases, with 20 bases left between them. The CDR3 contains 15 residues. CDR3 coding DNA: TGCGCCAGCAGCGCCGGAGACGTTAAAGGGGGCATTCAGTACTTC. Encoded protein: CASSAGDVKGGIQYF.

The chain recombines TRBV2 with TRBJ2-6; D is unclear. The CDR3 totals 13 residues. Germline V gives CDR1 SNHLY, CDR2 FYNNEI. V was pared by 3 bases and J by 7 bases, with 7 bases between. The CDR3 sequence: CASSDGIANVLTF. DNA for the CDR3: TGTGCCAGCAGTGACGGCATCGCCAACGTCCTGACTTTC.

The chain uses TRBV14 and TRBJ2-6; 9 bases are shared with TRBD2. The V and J ends lost 3 bases and 0 bases, in that order; junction bases with no gene match: 6. The germline V gene encodes CDR1 SGHDN and CDR2 FVKESK. CDR3 size: 18 residues. The CDR3 sequence: CASSHLTSGSSGANVLTF. CDR3 nucleotides: TGTGCCAGCAGCCACCTGACTAGCGGCAGCTCTGGGGCCAACGTCCTGACTTTC.